This T cell receptor beta chain was identified during a study of OX40 agonist ivuxolimab in advanced cancers. The germline V gene has CDR1 LGHNA and CDR2 YSLEER. The CDR3 contains 15 residues. Unmatched junction bases numbered 5, after V lost 1 base and J lost 5 bases. Here immunoSEQ multiplex PCR was the method, and the copy in TCRdb shows in-frame clones only, minus some. In the table there are about 91,000 clones, 80% to 90% of which are singletons. J is TRBJ1-1 and V is TRBV4-3; 9 nucleotides agree with TRBD1. This clonotype was obtained from an adult with an advanced solid tumor such as melanoma, head and neck, liver or kidney cancer. Sample: CD4+ or CD8+ T cells sorted from blood, taken in a trial of the OX40 agonist ivuxolimab. CDR3 loop: CASSQAWGQGTEAFF. Written as DNA, the CDR3 is TGCGCCAGCAGCCAAGCCTGGGGACAGGGTACTGAAGCTTTCTTT.